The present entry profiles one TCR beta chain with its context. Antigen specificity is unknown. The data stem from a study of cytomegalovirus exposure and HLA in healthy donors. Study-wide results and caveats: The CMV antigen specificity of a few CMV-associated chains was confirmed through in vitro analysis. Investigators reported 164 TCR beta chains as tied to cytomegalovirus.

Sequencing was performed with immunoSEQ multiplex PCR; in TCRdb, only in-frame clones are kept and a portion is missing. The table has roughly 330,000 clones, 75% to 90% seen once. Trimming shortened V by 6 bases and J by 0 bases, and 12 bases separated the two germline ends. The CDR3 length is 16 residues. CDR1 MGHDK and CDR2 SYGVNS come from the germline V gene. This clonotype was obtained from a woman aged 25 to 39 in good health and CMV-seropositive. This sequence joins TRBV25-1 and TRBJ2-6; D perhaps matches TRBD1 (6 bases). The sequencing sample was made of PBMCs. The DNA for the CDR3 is TGTGCCAGCAGCCCATACAGGGACTCTGGGGCCAACGTCCTGACTTTC. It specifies CASSPYRDSGANVLTF. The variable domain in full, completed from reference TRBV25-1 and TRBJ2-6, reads EADIYQTPRYLVIGTGKKITLECSQTMGHDKMYWYQQDPGMELHLIHYSYGVNSTEKGDLSSESTVSRIRTEHFPLTLESARPSHTSQYLCASSPYRDSGANVLTFGAGSRLTVL.